Here is one T cell receptor beta chain with its context. Its antigen is as yet unknown. The entry originates in a study of OX40 agonist ivuxolimab in advanced cancers. Libraries were prepared by immunoSEQ multiplex PCR; TCRdb keeps only in-frame clonotypes and omits some of them. Here the sample spans 45,000 to 65,000 clones, roughly 82% being singletons. This CDR3 is 13 amino acids long. Germline V lookup: CDR1 LGHNA, CDR2 YSLEER. Trimming left V 0 bases short and J 5 bases short, with 7 bases between. Study-wide results and limits: The study found that CD8+ T cells averaged more expanded clones than CD4+.

The chain employs TRBV4-3 and TRBJ1-1; D uncertain. The clonotype was recovered from an adult with an advanced solid tumor such as melanoma, head and neck, liver or kidney cancer. The sample here was CD4+ or CD8+ T cells sorted from blood, taken in a trial of the OX40 agonist ivuxolimab. The CDR3: CASSQEGFTEAFF. The CDR3, as DNA: TGCGCCAGCAGCCAAGAGGGGTTTACTGAAGCTTTCTTT.